Below, one T cell receptor beta chain is given with its context. The data derive from a study of blood T cell repertoires in COVID-19. Study as a whole: Acute-phase and convalescent COVID-19 samples originated in the United States, Italy and Spain.

Generated by immunoSEQ multiplex PCR, the TCRdb table keeps only in-frame clones and is missing some. This sample has 180,000 or so clones; approximately 80% occur once, and the top ten carry 10% to 15%. Trimming took 4 bases from V and 8 from J, leaving 16 bases between them. The length of the CDR3 is 14 residues. From germline, CDR1 is SGDLS and CDR2 YYNGEE. The origin of this receptor is a woman in her fifties or sixties who had recovered from COVID-19. The sequenced sample consisted of PBMCs or T cells enriched from blood (not recorded which). The rearrangement links TRBV9 to TRBJ1-3; no reliable D call. The CDR3 sequence: CASSSQAGSDTIYF. The CDR3 DNA reads TGTGCCAGCAGCAGCCAGGCGGGTTCGGACACCATATATTTT.